The sequence of this T cell receptor (beta chain) was determined in a study of identical twins' blood T cells. CDR1 and CDR2 from the germline V gene are DFQATT and SNEGSKA (reference sequence). The CDR3 sequence is 13 residues long. V was pared by 5 bases and J by 2 bases, with 13 bases between. TCRdb processed the 5' RACE reads anew with MiXCR; each CDR3 protein has one entry. The sample records a few hundred thousand distinct CDR3 sequences, more than 25% being singletons. The specimen was PBMCs. This TCR came from a woman aged 18 to 50 in good health. V and J are TRBV20-1 and TRBJ2-7; no clear D. CDR3 region: CSARRFPTYEQYF. Written as DNA, the CDR3 is TGCAGTGCTCGAAGGTTCCCAACCTACGAGCAGTACTTC.